This T cell receptor (beta chain) stems from a study of T-cell reconstitution after alpha-beta-depleted transplantation in children. The authors prepared the TCRbeta library with unique molecular identifiers. TCRdb itself ran the PCR reads through MiXCR, one entry per CDR3 protein. The repertoire has around 800,000 distinct CDR3 sequences, roughly 15% of them found once; the top ten carry approximately 4.5%. This clonotype was counted at least ten times. The antigen remains unidentified. Points from the study as a whole: T-cell numbers and diversity, one year after transplant, stemmed largely from T cells that were newly produced. About two months after transplant, alpha-beta T cells reportedly came from several hundred expanded graft clones. Elevated TCRbeta diversity at day 60 was traced, in some patients, to surviving recipient T cells and thymic progenitors.

CDR1 and CDR2 (germline): SGHRS, YFSETQ. This CDR3 region has 15 residues. V was clipped by 0 bases and J by 2 bases; unmatched bases: 4. This TCR came from a male patient aged 10-17 years who had a stem cell transplant for acute lymphoblastic leukemia, so the T cells may come from the graft donor. This specimen was PBMCs, mostly from graft donor cells, taken 360 days after TCRalphabeta/CD19-depleted stem cell transplant. The chain employs TRBV5-1 and TRBJ1-2; 7 positions match TRBD1. In DNA, the CDR3 is TGCGCCAGCAGCTTGGACAGGGGCCCGAACTATGGCTACACCTTC. Translating gives CASSLDRGPNYGYTF.